This T cell receptor beta chain comes out of a study of cytomegalovirus exposure and HLA in healthy donors. Study-wide results and caveats: Later work showed greater clonal expansion in HLA-associated TCR beta chains than in equally common others.

As regards this clone: The antigen is not known.

The CDR3 runs to 14 residues. The germline gives CDR1 LNHDA, CDR2 SQIVND (reference sequence). V was shortened by 5 bases and J by 2 bases, with 9 bases between the two germline ends. Primers for the PCR totalled 60 Vbeta and 13 Jbeta. Some clones are missing from TCRdb's copy, which holds only in-frame ones; the method was immunoSEQ multiplex PCR. The table lists 100,000 to 150,000 clones, around 70% of them singletons, with roughly 7% in the top ten. The rearrangement joins TRBV19 to TRBJ2-2; weak D call: TRBD1 (6 bases). The sequencing input was PBMCs. The sequence came from a male donor in good health and CMV-seronegative. In DNA, the CDR3 is TGTGCCAGTAGTCGGACAGAAAACACCGGGGAGCTGTTTTTT. This gives the protein CASSRTENTGELFF.